The rows below give T cell receptor beta chains drawn from one sample of a study of T cells after yellow fever vaccination. TCRdb analysed the 5' RACE reads with MiXCR anew, one entry per CDR3 protein. The sample holds about 340,000 distinct CDR3 sequences; about 4% are singletons and the top ten take approximately 25%. The sequences come from PBMCs, collected 5 days after the yellow fever booster vaccination. The source of these receptors is a man between 18 and 29 years old who received the YFV17D yellow fever vaccine. Each CDR3 is given with its conserved first and last residue. D genes are given only for firm matches. Expanded clones are given a class, and other clones once, few, many or no size at all.

few,.,TRBJ1-6,TRBV13,TGTGCCAGCAGCTTATTCGGAAATTCACCCCTCCACTTT,CASSLFGNSPLHF
.,TRBD2,TRBJ2-3,TRBV6-2/TRBV6-3,TGTGCCAGCAGTCATAGCGGGGGGGCAGATACGCAGTATTTT,CASSHSGGADTQYF
many,.,TRBJ1-1,TRBV7-2,TGTGCCAGCAGCTTAGGAGGACTCCTCTTGAACACTGAAGCTTTCTTT,CASSLGGLLLNTEAFF
.,.,TRBJ1-5,TRBV2,TGTGCCAGCGGGGGGGGGCTCAATCAGCCCCAGCATTTT,CASGGGLNQPQHF
.,.,TRBJ2-5,TRBV7-2,TGTGCCAGCAGCTTAGGACCCGTGGAGACCCAGTACTTC,CASSLGPVETQYF
few,.,TRBJ1-2,TRBV12-5,TGTGCTAGTGGTTTGGTTCCCATCGACTATGGCTACACCTTC,CASGLVPIDYGYTF
.,.,TRBJ2-5,TRBV19,TGTGCCAGTAGTAAAGGCTTCCAAGAGACCCAGTACTTC,CASSKGFQETQYF
.,TRBD2,TRBJ2-6,TRBV20-1,TGCAGTGCTCCGAGCGGGGGGGCTCCTGGTGGGGCCAACGTCCTGACTTTC,CSAPSGGAPGGANVLTF
few,.,TRBJ2-1,TRBV25-1,TGTGCCAGCAGTGTTGGTGGGCCAGGCGATGAGCAGTTCTTC,CASSVGGPGDEQFF
few,TRBD2,TRBJ2-7,TRBV12-3/TRBV12-4,TGTGCCAGCAGCCAAAGACGGGGGGGCCCCGACGAGCAGTACTTC,CASSQRRGGPDEQYF
many,.,TRBJ1-6,TRBV5-1,TGCGCCAGCAGCTTGGCTGGGGCGGCGGGGCTGAAAAATTCACCCCTCCACTTT,CASSLAGAAGLKNSPLHF
.,.,TRBJ1-1,TRBV5-1,TGCGCCAGCAGCTTGGTTCCGTTGAACACTGAAGCTTTCTTT,CASSLVPLNTEAFF
.,.,TRBJ1-5,TRBV19,TGTGCCAGTAGGCATGGAGACTCCCGATTGGCCCAGCATTTT,CASRHGDSRLAQHF
many,.,TRBJ1-4,TRBV11-2,TGTGCCAGCAGCTTCGGTCGCGAAAAACTGTTTTTT,CASSFGREKLFF
few,.,TRBJ2-7,TRBV3-1,TGTGCCAGCAGCTTCGCCGGGGGAACGGGGGCCTACGAGCAGTACTTC,CASSFAGGTGAYEQYF
many,.,TRBJ1-1,TRBV5-1,TGCGCCAGCAGGGCGGGACACCAGAACACTGAAGCTTTCTTT,CASRAGHQNTEAFF
.,.,TRBJ1-6,TRBV10-3,TGTGCCATCAGTGATCAGGGAGGGTCCTATAATTCACCCCTCCACTTT,CAISDQGGSYNSPLHF